Included here is one T cell receptor beta chain sequence, with context. CDR1 and CDR2 (germline): MGHDK, SYGVNS. The CDR3 is 13 amino acids. Germline trimming cut 6 bases from V and 7 bases from J; bases unmatched to any gene: 4. Lactation, pregnancy, other autoimmune disease or uncontrolled infection excluded patients. TCR beta CDR3 sequences were amplified from RNA transcripts. TCR CDR3 underwent first-round RT-PCR with the HTBI primer set. Using its own MiXCR run on the multiplex PCR reads, TCRdb lists one record per CDR3 protein. The sample shows some 600,000 distinct CDR3 sequences, approximately 14% of them seen only once. This record belongs to a study of T cells in Graves' hyperthyroidism and ophthalmopathy.

The TCR comes from a woman in her 30s with Graves' hyperthyroidism that later progressed to Graves' ophthalmopathy. Sequencing input: blood. The chain joins TRBV25-1 to TRBJ2-7; 12 nucleotides align to TRBD1. CDR3 bases: TGTGCCAGCAGCCGGGACAGGGGGCTTGAGCAGTACTTC. Amino acid sequence: CASSRDRGLEQYF.